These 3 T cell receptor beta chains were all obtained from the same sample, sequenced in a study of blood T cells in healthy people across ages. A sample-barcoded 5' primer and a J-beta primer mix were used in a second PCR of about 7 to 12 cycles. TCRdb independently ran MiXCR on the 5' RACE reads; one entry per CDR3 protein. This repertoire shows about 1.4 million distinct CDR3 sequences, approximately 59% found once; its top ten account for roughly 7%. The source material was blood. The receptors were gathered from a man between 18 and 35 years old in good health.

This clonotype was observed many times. The CDR3: CASSFRGGYEQYF. The CDR3 bases are TGTGCCAGCAGTTTCCGTGGCGGCTACGAGCAGTACTTC. This chain links TRBV27 with TRBJ2-7; no clear D gene. This CDR3 is 13 amino acids long. Germline V gene lookup returns CDR1 MNHEY and CDR2 SMNVEV (reference sequence). V was cut by 3 bases and J by 3 bases, with 9 bases left in between.

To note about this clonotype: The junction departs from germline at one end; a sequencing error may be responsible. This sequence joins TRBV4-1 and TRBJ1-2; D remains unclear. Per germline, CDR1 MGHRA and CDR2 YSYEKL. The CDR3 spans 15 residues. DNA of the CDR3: TGCGCCAGCAGCGAAGAGAAGGGCTACTACTATGGCTACACCTTC. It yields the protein CASSEEKGYYYGYTF.

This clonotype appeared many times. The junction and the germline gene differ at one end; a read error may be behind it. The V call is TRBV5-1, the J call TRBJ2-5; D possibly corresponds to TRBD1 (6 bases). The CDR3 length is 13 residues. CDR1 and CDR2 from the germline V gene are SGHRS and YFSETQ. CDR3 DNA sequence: TGTGCCAGCAGTTTAGGGGGAAAAGAGACCCAGTACTTC. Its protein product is CASSLGGKETQYF.